The 5 T cell receptor beta chains below were found in one sample sequenced in a study of CD8 T cells in ankylosing spondylitis. Study results and caveats: Blood of patients with ankylosing spondylitis appeared to be characterized by a TCR beta motif of about 8 highly homologous variants.

The antigens these receptors bind are not known. TCRdb reprocessed the 5' RACE reads via MiXCR and lists one record per CDR3 protein. In the table there are about 460,000 distinct CDR3 sequences, roughly 5% of which are singletons. The sample was blood, either unsorted or a sorted T cell fraction (not recorded which). The receptors shown here come from a male donor with ankylosing spondylitis.

There are many counts of this clonotype. This chain uses TRBV5-1 with TRBJ1-1; D uncertain. Germline V gene data show CDR1 as SGHRS and CDR2 as YFSETQ. V lost 6 bases and J 0 bases, leaving 15 bases between the germline ends. CDR3 length: 15 amino acids. Written as DNA, the CDR3 is TGCGCCAGCACCGAGGGCACGACGGTGAACACTGAAGCTTTCTTT. The encoded protein is CASTEGTTVNTEAFF. Filled out from reference TRBV5-1 and TRBJ1-1, the complete variable domain reads KAGVTQTPRYLIKTRGQQVTLSCSPISGHRSVSWYQQTPGQGLQFLFEYFSETQRNKGNFPGRFSGRQFSNSRSEMNVSTLELGDSALYLCASTEGTTVNTEAFFGQGTRLTVV.

This clonotype was observed at least ten times. Written as DNA, the CDR3 is TGTGCCAGCAGCTTTCGGACAGGGGTGGATGAGCAGTTCTTC. Translating it yields CASSFRTGVDEQFF. The rearrangement uses TRBV5-6 and TRBJ2-1; 9 bases line up with TRBD1. The CDR3 consists of 14 residues. CDR1 is SGHDT and CDR2 is YYEEEE in the germline V gene. After removal of 2 bases from V and 8 bases from J, the junction contained 5 bases not matched to a gene.

This clonotype was seen ten or more times. The chain links TRBV11-1 to TRBJ2-4, with D possibly TRBD2 on 5 matching bases. The CDR3 spans 14 residues. V lost 3 bases and J lost 7, with 13 bases in between. Germline CDR1 is SGHAT and CDR2 is FQDESV (reference sequence). The CDR3 is CASSFSETSNIQYF. CDR3 nucleotide sequence: TGTGCCAGCAGCTTCAGTGAAACTAGTAACATTCAGTACTTC.

Ten or more counts support this clonotype. The chain recombines TRBV4-3 with TRBJ2-7, with 9 nucleotides matching TRBD1. The germline V gene encodes CDR1 LGHNA and CDR2 YSLEER. The CDR3 loop spans 15 amino acids. J gave up 2 bases and V 4 bases, and 6 bases lay outside the gene matches. DNA of the CDR3: TGCGCCAGCAGCCTTGCCGGGACAGGGCCCTACGAGCAGTACTTC. As protein: CASSLAGTGPYEQYF.

This clonotype was picked up a small number of times. The V call is TRBV14, the J call TRBJ2-1, with unresolved D. This CDR3 comprises 15 residues. Trimming removed 0 bases from V and 3 bases from J, with 9 bases in between. Germline V gene lookup returns CDR1 SGHDN and CDR2 FVKESK. The CDR3 sequence is CASSQEKRRYNEQFF. The CDR3 nucleotides are TGTGCCAGCAGCCAAGAGAAGCGACGCTACAATGAGCAGTTCTTC.